This T cell receptor beta chain is from a study of blood T cell repertoires in COVID-19. Study-level background: Collection of acute and convalescent COVID-19 samples took place in the United States, Italy and Spain. From T cells, B-cell-depleted T cells, or PBMCs came the material, which was cDNA or gDNA.

Authors' processing steps: Quantification of nucleated cells was approximated via reference gene primer amplification. The data were produced by immunoSEQ multiplex PCR, yet TCRdb's version contains in-frame clones alone and is incomplete. V, J and clone size are those of that table, while D and trimming were read from the DNA. The sample has under 400,000 clones; 87% are singletons. Seattle's cohort entered during active infection and was followed longitudinally. This CDR3 contains 14 residues. CDR1 and CDR2 (germline): MNHEY, SVGAGI. Trimming cost V 8 bases and J 0 bases, with 13 bases left between them.

The clonotype was recovered from a woman in her twenties or thirties with COVID-19, enrolled during active disease. V usage is TRBV6-5 and J usage is TRBJ1-1; possibly TRBD1 for D (5 bases). Input material: peripheral blood. The CDR3 protein is CASSMGGVNTEAFF. In nucleotides, the CDR3 is TGTGCCAGCTCCATGGGGGGGGTGAACACTGAAGCTTTCTTT.